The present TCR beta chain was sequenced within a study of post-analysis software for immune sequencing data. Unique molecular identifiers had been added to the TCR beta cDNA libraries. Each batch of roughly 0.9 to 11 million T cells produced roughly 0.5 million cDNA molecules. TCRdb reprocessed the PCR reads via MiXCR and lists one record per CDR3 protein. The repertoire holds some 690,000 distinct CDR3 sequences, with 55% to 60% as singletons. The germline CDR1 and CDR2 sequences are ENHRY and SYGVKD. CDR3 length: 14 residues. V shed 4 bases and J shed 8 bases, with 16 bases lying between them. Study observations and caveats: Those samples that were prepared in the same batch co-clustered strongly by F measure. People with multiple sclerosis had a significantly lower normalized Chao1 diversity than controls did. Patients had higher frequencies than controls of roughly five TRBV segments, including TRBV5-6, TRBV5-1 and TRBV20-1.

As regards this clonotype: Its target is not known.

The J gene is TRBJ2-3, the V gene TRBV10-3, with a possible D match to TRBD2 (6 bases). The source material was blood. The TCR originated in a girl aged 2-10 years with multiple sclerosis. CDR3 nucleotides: TGTGCCATCAGTGGTCCGGGAGTTAAAGGTACGCAGTATTTT. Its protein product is CAISGPGVKGTQYF.